Included here is one TCR beta chain sequence, with context. These data come from a study of CD4 and CD8 cells across lung adenocarcinoma regions. Germline assignment: CDR1 LGHNA and CDR2 YNFKEQ. This CDR3 has 15 residues. V lost 4 bases, J lost 1 base, and 13 bases lay in between. Localized lung adenocarcinoma, a non-small cell lung cancer, affected the donors. TCRdb re-called the PCR reads through MiXCR, storing one row per CDR3 protein. The sample records about 20,000 distinct CDR3 sequences, around half being singletons. The chain employs TRBV4-2 and TRBJ2-5; D is perhaps TRBD2 (6 bases). Sequencing input: CD8+ T cells from the center of a lung tumor. The TCR sequence derives from a female donor with lung adenocarcinoma. The CD4 and CD8 labels of this study may be unreliable. Here the CDR3 reads CASSLSGGTQETQYF. Here the CDR3 DNA reads TGTGCCAGCAGCCTTAGCGGAGGTACCCAAGAGACCCAGTACTTC.